The clone carrying this TCR beta chain appeared once. Its specificity is not known. The data stem from a study of T cell responses to AZD1222 COVID-19 vaccine. Whole-study results and caveats: It was only after the peak T cell response that any repertoires were sampled. Following two doses of AZD1222, Spike-specific TCR breadth and depth rose. Nearly half of spike-specific TCRs reportedly target unmutated variant regions. Females made up more of the donors, who were largely white British, and clonal diversity may have come out too low.

The table came from immunoSEQ multiplex PCR; TCRdb's copy has only in-frame clones and leaves some out. The table lists roughly 140,000 clones, just over 90% of them singletons, with 4.5% to 5.5% in the top ten. After removal of 6 bases from V and 5 bases from J, the junction contained 11 bases not matched to a gene. The germline CDR1 and CDR2 sequences are SQVTM and ANQGSEA. CDR3 length equals 14 residues. The sample consisted of peripheral blood, taken on day 0 of AZD1222 vaccination. The sequence was obtained from an adult in good health. This rearrangement joins TRBV29-1 to TRBJ2-7; TRBD1 agrees at 9 bases. CDR3 sequence (DNA): TGCAGCGTCGATGCGGGACAGGGAGTCCACGAGCAGTACTTC. Protein product: CSVDAGQGVHEQYF.